The table lists the clone carrying this T cell receptor (beta chain) with a few counts. This sample was included in a study of blood T cells in healthy people across ages. Study information: About one barcoded beta molecule per two T cells came from capture by template switching.

CDR1 and CDR2 (germline): MDHEN, SYDVKM. V shed 2 bases and J shed 0 bases, with 8 bases lying between them. This CDR3 spans 15 amino acids. With a J-beta primer mix and a sample-barcoded 5' primer, a second PCR ran 7 to 11 cycles. TCRdb used MiXCR to reprocess the 5' RACE reads, holding one entry per CDR3 protein. This repertoire shows 700,000 to 950,000 distinct CDR3 sequences, roughly 47% found once; its top ten account for 20% to 25%. Staff drew about 10 milliliters of peripheral blood from each donor. Per-sample yields of isolated PBMCs were at least 6 million. Material for sequencing was blood. V gene TRBV28 combines with J gene TRBJ2-1, with D unclear. This TCR came from a woman aged 55-69 years in good health. CDR3 residues: CASSLHSSSYNEQFF. The DNA of the CDR3 is TGTGCCAGCAGTTTACACAGCAGCTCCTACAATGAGCAGTTCTTC.